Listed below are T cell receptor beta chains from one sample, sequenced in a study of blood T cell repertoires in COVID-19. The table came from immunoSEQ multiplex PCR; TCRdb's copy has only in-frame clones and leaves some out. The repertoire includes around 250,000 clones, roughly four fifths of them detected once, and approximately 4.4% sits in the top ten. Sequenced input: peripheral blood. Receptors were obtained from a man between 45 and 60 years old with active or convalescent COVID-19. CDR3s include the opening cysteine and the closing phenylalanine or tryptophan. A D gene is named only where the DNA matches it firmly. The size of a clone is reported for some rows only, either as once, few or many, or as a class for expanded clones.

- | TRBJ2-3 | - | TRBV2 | TGTGCCAGCAGTGAAGGGCGGGCCCGCACAGATACGCAGTATTTT | CASSEGRARTDTQYF
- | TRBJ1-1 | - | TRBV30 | TGTGCCTGGAGTTTCGAGACCGGGAGGAACACTGAAGCTTTCTTT | CAWSFETGRNTEAFF
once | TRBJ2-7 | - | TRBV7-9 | TGTGCCAGCAGCTTCGGTAGCGACTCCTACGAGCAGTACTTC | CASSFGSDSYEQYF
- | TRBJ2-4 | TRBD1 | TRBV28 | TGTGCCAGCAGTATTCAGGGGGTCAAAAACATTCAGTACTTC | CASSIQGVKNIQYF
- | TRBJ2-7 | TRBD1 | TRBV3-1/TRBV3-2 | TGTGCCAGCAGCCAAGAGTCCCCCGGGACAGGGGTCTACGAGCAGTACTTC | CASSQESPGTGVYEQYF
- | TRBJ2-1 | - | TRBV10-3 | TGTGCCATCAGTGAGGGGGGCGGAGAGCAGTTCTTC | CAISEGGGEQFF
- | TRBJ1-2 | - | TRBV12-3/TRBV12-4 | TGTGCCAGCAGCGCCGGGCGGGTCTATGGCTACACCTTC | CASSAGRVYGYTF
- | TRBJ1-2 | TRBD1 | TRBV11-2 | TGTGCCAGCAGTCCTAACAGGGGGCGAGGTTATGGCTACACCTTC | CASSPNRGRGYGYTF
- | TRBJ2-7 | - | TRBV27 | TGTGCCAGCAGTACACAGGGTTGGCCTGACGAGCAGTACTTC | CASSTQGWPDEQYF
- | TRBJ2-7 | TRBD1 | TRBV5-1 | TGCGCCAGCAGCCCTACCCTGACGGGACAGGGGGCCTACGAGCAGTACTTC | CASSPTLTGQGAYEQYF
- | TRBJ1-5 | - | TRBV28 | TGTGCCAGCAGTTTAAGGGGTACAGGGCACAGAGATCAGCCCCAGCATTTT | CASSLRGTGHRDQPQHF
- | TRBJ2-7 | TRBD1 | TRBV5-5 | TGTGCCAGCAGTCGAGGGACAGGGGTTCAGTACGAGCAGTACTTC | CASSRGTGVQYEQYF
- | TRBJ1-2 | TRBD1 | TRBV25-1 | TGTGCAAGCAGGGGGCAGGGGGCGCGAGGCTACACCTTC | CASRGQGARGYTF
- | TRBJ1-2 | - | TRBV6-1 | TGTGCCAGCAGTGAAGGCGGGTTCTATGGCTACACCTTC | CASSEGGFYGYTF
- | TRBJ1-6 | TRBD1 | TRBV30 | TGTGCCTGGAGTGAGGGACAGAAGAATTCACCCCTCCACTTT | CAWSEGQKNSPLHF
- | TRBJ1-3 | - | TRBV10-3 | TGTGCCATCGCGTCTTCGGACAGCCACATAGTTTTT | CAIASSDSHIVF
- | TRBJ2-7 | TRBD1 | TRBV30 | TGTGCCTGGAGAAGACAGGGCTACGAGCAGTACTTC | CAWRRQGYEQYF
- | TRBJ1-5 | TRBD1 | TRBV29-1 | TGCAGCGTTGCGGGAGGGACAGGGAATCAGCCCCAGCATTTT | CSVAGGTGNQPQHF
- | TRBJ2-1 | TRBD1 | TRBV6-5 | TGTGCCGGACGGACAGGGGCCGTGGATGAGCAGTTCTTC | CAGRTGAVDEQFF
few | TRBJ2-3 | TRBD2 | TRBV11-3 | TGTGCCAGCAGCTTCGGTGCGGGGGGGGAGGCGCAGTATTTT | CASSFGAGGEAQYF
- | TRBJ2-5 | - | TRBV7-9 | TGTGCCAGCAGCCTCCCGCAAGAGACCCAGTACTTC | CASSLPQETQYF
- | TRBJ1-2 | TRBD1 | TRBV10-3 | TGTGCCATCAGGCCGGGACAGGGGATGTCGGGGGTCTATGGCTACACCTTC | CAIRPGQGMSGVYGYTF
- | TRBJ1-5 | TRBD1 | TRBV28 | TGTGCCAGCAGGGGACAGGGGCCCTACAATCAGCCCCAGCATTTT | CASRGQGPYNQPQHF
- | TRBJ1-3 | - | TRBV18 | TGTGCCAGCTCACCGGGGCAGCCAAAGGCTGGAAACACCATATATTTT | CASSPGQPKAGNTIYF
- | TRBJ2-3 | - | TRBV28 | TGTGCCAGCAGTTCCTCCCGGGATACGCAGTATTTT | CASSSSRDTQYF
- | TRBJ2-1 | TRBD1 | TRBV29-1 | TGCAGCGTCAGGGGGCGCGGGGCATACAATGAGCAGTTCTTC | CSVRGRGAYNEQFF
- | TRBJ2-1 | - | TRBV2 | TGTGCCAGCAGTGAAGCGCATGGAGATGAGCAGTTCTTC | CASSEAHGDEQFF
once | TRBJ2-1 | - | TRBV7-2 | TGTGCCAGCAGTTCTACTAGGGGGTCCTACAATGAGCAGTTCTTC | CASSSTRGSYNEQFF